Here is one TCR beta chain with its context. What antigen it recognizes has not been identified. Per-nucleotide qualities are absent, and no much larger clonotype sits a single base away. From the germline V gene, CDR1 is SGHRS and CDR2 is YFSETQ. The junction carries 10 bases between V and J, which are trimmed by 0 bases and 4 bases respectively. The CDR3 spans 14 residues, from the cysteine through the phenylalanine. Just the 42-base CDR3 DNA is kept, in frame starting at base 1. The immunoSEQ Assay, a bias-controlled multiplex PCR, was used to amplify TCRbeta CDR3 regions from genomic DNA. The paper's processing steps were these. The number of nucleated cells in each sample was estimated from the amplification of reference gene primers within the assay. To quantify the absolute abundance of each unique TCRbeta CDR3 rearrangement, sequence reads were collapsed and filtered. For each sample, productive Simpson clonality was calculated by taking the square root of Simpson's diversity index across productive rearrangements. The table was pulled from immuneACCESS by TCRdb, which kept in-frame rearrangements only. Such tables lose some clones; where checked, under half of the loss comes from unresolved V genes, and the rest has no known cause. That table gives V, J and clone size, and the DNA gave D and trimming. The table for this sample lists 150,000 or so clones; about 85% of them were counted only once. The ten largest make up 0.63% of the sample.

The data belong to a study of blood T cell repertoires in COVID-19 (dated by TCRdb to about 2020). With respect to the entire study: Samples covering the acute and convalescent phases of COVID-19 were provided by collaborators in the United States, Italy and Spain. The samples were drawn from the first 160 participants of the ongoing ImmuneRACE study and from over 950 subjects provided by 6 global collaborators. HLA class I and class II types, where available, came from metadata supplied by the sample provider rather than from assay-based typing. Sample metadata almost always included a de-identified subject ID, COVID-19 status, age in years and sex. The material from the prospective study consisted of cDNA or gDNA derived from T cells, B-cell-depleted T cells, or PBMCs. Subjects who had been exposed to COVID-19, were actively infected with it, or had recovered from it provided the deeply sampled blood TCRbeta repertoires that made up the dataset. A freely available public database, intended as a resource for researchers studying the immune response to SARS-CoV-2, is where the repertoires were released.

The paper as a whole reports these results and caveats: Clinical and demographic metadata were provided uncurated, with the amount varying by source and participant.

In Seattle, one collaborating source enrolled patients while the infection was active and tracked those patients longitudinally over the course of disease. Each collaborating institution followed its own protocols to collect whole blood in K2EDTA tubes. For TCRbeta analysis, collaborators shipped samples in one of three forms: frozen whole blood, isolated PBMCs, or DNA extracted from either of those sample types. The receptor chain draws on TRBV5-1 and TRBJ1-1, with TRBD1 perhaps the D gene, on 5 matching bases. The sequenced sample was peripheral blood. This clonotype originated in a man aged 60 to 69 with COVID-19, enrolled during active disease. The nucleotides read TGCGCCAGCAGCTTGGAGCAGGGATCCACTGAAGCTTTCTTT. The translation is CASSLEQGSTEAFF.